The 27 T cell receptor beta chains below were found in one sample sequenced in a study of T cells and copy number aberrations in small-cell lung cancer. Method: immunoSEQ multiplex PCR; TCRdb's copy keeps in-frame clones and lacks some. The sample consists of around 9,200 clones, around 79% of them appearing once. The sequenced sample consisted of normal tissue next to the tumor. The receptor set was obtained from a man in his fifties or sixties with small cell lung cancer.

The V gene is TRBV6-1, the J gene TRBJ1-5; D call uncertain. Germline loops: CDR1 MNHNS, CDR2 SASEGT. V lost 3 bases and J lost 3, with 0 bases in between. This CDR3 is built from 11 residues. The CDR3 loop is CASSDNQPQHF. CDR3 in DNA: TGTGCCAGCAGTGACAATCAGCCCCAGCATTTT.

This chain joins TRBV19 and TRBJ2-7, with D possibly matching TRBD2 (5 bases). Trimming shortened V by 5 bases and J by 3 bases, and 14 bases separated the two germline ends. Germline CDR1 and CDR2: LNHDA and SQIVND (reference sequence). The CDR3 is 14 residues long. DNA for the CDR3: TGTGCCAGTAGTGTTGGTCCCGGGATCTACGAGCAGTACTTC. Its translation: CASSVGPGIYEQYF.

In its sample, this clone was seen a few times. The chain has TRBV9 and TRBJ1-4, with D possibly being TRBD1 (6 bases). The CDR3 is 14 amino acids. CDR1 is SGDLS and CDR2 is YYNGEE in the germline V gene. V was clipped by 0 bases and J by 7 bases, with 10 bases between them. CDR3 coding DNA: TGTGCCAGCAGCGTAGGGCTAGGGGGTGAAAAACTGTTTTTT. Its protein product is CASSVGLGGEKLFF.

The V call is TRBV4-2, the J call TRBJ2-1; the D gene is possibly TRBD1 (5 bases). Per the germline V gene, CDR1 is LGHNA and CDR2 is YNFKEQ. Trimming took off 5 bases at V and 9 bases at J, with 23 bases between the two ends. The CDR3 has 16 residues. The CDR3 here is CASSSSTPTVAGEQFF. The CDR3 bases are TGTGCCAGCAGCTCCTCCACCCCGACAGTAGCCGGTGAGCAGTTCTTC.

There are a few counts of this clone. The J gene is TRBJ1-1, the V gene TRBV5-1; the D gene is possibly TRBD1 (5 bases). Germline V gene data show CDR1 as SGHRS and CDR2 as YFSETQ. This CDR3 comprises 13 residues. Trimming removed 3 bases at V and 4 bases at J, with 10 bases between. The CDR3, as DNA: TGCGCCAGCAGCTACGACAGCCTCACTGAAGCTTTCTTT. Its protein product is CASSYDSLTEAFF.

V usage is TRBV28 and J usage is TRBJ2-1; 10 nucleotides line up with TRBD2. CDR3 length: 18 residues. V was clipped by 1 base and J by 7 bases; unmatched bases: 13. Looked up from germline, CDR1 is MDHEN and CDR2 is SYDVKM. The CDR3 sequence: CASSLSLAGEPTGNEQFF. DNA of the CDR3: TGTGCCAGCAGTTTATCTCTAGCGGGAGAGCCGACGGGGAATGAGCAGTTCTTC.

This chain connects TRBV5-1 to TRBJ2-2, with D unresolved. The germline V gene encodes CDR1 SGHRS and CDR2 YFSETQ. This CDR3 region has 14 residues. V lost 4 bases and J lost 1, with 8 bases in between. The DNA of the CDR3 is TGCGCCAGCAGCGACGGAAGGAACACCGGGGAGCTGTTTTTT. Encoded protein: CASSDGRNTGELFF.

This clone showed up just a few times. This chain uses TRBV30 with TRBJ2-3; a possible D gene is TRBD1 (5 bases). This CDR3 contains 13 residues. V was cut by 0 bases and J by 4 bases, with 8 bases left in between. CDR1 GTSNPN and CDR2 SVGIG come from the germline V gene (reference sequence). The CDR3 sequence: CAWSVTAPDTQYF. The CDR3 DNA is TGTGCCTGGAGTGTGACAGCTCCAGATACGCAGTATTTT.

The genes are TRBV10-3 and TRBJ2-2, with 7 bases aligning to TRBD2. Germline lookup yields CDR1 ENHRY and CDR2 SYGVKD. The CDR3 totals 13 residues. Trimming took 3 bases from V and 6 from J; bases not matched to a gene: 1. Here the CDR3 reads CAISDREAGELFF. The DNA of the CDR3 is TGTGCCATCAGTGACCGGGAGGCCGGGGAGCTGTTTTTT.

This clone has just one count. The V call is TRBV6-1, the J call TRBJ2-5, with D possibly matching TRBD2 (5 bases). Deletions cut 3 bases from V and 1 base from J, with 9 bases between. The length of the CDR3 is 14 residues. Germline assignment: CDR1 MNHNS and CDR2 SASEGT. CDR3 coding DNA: TGTGCCAGCAGTGACGGACGGGGCCAAGAGACCCAGTACTTC. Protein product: CASSDGRGQETQYF.

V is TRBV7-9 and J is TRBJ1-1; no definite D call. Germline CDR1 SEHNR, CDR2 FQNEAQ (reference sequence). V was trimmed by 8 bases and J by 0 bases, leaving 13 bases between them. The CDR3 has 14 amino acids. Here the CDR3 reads CASRATPMNTEAFF. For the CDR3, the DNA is TGTGCCAGCCGAGCTACCCCGATGAACACTGAAGCTTTCTTT.

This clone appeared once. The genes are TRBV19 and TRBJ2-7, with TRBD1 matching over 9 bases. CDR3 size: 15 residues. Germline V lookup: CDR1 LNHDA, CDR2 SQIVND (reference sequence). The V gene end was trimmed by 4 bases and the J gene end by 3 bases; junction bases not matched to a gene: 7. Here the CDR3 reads CASSNPGQGVYEQYF. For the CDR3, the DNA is TGTGCCAGTAGTAACCCGGGACAGGGAGTCTACGAGCAGTACTTC.

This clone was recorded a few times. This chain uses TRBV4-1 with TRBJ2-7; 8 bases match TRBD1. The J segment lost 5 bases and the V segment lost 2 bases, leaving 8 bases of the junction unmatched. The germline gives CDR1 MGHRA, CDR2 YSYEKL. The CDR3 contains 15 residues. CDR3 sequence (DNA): TGCGCCAGCAGCCAAATGGGGGACAGGAGTCACGAGCAGTACTTC. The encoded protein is CASSQMGDRSHEQYF.

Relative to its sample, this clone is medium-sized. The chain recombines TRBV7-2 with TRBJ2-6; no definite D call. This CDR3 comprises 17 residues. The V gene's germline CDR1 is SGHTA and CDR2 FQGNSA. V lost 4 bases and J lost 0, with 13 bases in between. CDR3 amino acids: CASSSQIRSSGANVLTF. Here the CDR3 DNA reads TGTGCCAGCAGCTCCCAAATCCGGAGCTCTGGGGCCAACGTCCTGACTTTC.

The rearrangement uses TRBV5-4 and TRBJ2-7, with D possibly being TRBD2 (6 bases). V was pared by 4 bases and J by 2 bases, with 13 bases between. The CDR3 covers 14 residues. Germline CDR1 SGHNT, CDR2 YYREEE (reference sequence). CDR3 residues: CASSPRGNPYEQYF. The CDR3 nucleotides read TGTGCCAGCAGCCCCCGCGGGAACCCCTACGAGCAGTACTTC.

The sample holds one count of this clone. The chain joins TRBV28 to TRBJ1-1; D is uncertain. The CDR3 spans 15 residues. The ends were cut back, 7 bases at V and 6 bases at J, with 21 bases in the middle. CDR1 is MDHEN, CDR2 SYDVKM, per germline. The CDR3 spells CASTPGLVPQPEAFF. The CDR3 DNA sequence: TGTGCCAGCACCCCAGGCTTAGTACCGCAGCCTGAAGCTTTCTTT.

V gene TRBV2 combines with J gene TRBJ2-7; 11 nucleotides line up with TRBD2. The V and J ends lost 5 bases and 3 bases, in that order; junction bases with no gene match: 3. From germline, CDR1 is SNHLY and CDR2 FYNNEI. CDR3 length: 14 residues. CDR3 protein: CASSRLAGNYEQYF. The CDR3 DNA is TGTGCCAGCAGTCGACTAGCGGGGAACTACGAGCAGTACTTC.

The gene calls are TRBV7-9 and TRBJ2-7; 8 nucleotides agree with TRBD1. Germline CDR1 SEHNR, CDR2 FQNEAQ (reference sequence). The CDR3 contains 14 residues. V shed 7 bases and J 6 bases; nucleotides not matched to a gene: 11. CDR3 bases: TGTGCCAGCACCCGGGGCCCGGACAGGGTCGAGCAGTACTTC. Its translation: CASTRGPDRVEQYF.

For the CDR3, the DNA is TGTGCCAGCAGCTTAGCGCAAGGTAGCGGGAGTCCCACAGATACGCAGTATTTT. Protein: CASSLAQGSGSPTDTQYF. V gene TRBV7-9 combines with J gene TRBJ2-3; TRBD2 matches at 9 bases. Germline lookup yields CDR1 SEHNR and CDR2 FQNEAQ (reference sequence). This CDR3 comprises 18 residues. Losses at the gene ends were 0 bases for V and 2 bases for J; bases not matched to a gene: 9.

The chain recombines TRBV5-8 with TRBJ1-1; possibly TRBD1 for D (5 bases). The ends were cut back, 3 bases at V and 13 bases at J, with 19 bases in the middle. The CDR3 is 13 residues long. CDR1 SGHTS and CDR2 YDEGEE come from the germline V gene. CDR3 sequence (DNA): TGTGCCAGCAGCTCCAATGACAGCCCCCGGAATTTCTTT. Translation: CASSSNDSPRNFF.

The CDR3: CASSSRGAGQWQPQHF. The DNA of the CDR3 is TGTGCCAGCAGCTCCCGTGGGGCAGGGCAGTGGCAGCCCCAGCATTTT. The rearrangement links TRBV28 to TRBJ1-5; TRBD1 might be the D (5 bases). Germline CDR1 MDHEN, CDR2 SYDVKM. V was clipped by 6 bases and J by 7 bases, with 22 bases between them. The CDR3 loop spans 16 amino acids.

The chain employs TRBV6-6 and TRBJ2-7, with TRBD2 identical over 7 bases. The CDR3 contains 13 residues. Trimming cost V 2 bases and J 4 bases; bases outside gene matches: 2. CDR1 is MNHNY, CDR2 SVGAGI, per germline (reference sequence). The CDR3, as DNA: TGTGCCAGCAGTTACGCTAGCGGTTACGAGCAGTACTTC. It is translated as CASSYASGYEQYF.

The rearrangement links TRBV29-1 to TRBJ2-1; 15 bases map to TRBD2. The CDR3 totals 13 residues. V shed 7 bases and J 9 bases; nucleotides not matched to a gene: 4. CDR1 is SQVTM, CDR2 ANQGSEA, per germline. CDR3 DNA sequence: TGCAGCGCCACGGGACTAGCGGGAGGTGAGCAGTTCTTC. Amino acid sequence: CSATGLAGGEQFF.

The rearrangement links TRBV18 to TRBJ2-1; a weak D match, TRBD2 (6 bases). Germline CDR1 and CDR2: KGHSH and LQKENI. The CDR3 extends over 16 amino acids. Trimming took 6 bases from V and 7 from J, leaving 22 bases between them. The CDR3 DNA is TGTGCCAGCTCGGAGCTACTAGCTATAGCTGGGAATGAGCAGTTCTTC. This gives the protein CASSELLAIAGNEQFF.

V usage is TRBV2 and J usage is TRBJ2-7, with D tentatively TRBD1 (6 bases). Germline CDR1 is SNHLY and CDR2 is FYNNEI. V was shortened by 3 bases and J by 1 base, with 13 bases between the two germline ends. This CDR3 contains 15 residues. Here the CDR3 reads CASSERGFGSYEQYF. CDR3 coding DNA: TGTGCCAGCAGTGAGAGGGGGTTCGGATCCTACGAGCAGTACTTC.

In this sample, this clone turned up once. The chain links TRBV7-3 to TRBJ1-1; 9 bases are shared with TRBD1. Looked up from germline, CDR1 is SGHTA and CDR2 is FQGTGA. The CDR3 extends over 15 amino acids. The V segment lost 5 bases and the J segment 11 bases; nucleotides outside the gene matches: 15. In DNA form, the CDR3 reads TGTGCCAGCAGCCAGGCCGGGGGAGGGACAGGGTCGGCTTTCTTT. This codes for CASSQAGGGTGSAFF.

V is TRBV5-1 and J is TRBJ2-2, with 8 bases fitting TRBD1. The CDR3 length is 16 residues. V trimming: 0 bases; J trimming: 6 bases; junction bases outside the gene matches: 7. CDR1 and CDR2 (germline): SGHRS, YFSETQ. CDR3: CASSLVKTTGAGELFF. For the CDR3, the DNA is TGCGCCAGCAGCTTGGTTAAAACGACAGGGGCCGGGGAGCTGTTTTTT.